This T cell receptor (beta chain) comes out of a study of cytomegalovirus exposure and HLA in healthy donors. Study observations and caveats: Reports indicate that TCR beta sequences accurately predicted the HLA-A and HLA-B alleles of most subjects. Across all donors, roughly uniform sequencing depth was an assumption of the presence/absence analyses. TCR beta chains associated with HLA were, in a later analysis, more clonally expanded than equally common others. As a later analysis revealed, the rate of TCR association differed by HLA locus, with DRB1 most and HLA-C fewest.

Primers: 60 Vbeta forward and 13 Jbeta reverse. Using immunoSEQ multiplex PCR, the repertoire was profiled, and TCRdb retains in-frame clones only, with some absent. This sample has 150,000 to 200,000 clones, with under 80% found just once. This clone was found once. Its antigen is as yet unknown. The clonotype was recovered from a woman under 40 in good health and CMV-seropositive. What was sequenced was PBMCs.

The CDR3 nucleotides are TGCGCCAGCAGCCAAGATAGGGGCAGGGGTTCCTACGAGCAGTACTTC. Translation gives CASSQDRGRGSYEQYF. This chain joins TRBV4-1 and TRBJ2-7; weak D call: TRBD1 (6 bases). The CDR3 runs to 16 residues. CDR1 MGHRA and CDR2 YSYEKL come from the germline V gene. With 0 bases removed from V and 1 base from J, the gap between germline ends came to 13 bases.